A single sample gave rise to the 17 T cell receptor beta chains below, sequenced in a study of type 1 regulatory T cells. No antigen has been assigned to these receptors. TCRdb reprocessed the reads with MiXCR, giving one entry per CDR3 protein. Among 24,000 or so distinct CDR3 sequences listed, approximately 44% were seen once. The sample consisted of cultured T cells, either the whole culture or a sorted T cell fraction (not recorded which). These receptors all stem from a human donor in good health.

This chain links TRBV18 with TRBJ1-2, with D possibly being TRBD1 (5 bases). Germline CDR1 KGHSH, CDR2 LQKENI. Trimming took 6 bases from V and 5 from J, leaving 13 bases between them. This CDR3 comprises 13 residues. The CDR3 nucleotides read TGTGCCAGCTCTCAACAGGCGATTTATGGCTACACCTTC. This sequence encodes CASSQQAIYGYTF.

This rearrangement joins TRBV7-2 to TRBJ2-7, with 10 bases that match TRBD2. V trimming: 5 bases; J trimming: 2 bases; junction bases outside the gene matches: 9. The V gene's germline CDR1 is SGHTA and CDR2 FQGNSA. CDR3 length equals 16 residues. The CDR3 sequence is CASSPKLAGSPYEQYF. CDR3 nucleotides: TGTGCCAGCAGCCCAAAACTAGCGGGGAGTCCCTACGAGCAGTACTTC.

V is TRBV2 and J is TRBJ1-1; D gene unclear. This CDR3 contains 14 residues. Germline V gene lookup returns CDR1 SNHLY and CDR2 FYNNEI. V was clipped by 6 bases and J by 1 base, with 12 bases between them. CDR3 loop: CASRKEGKNTEAFF. The CDR3 DNA is TGTGCCAGCAGAAAGGAGGGCAAGAACACTGAAGCTTTCTTT.

Here the CDR3 DNA reads TGTGCCAGCACCCTACAGCGGGGGTACGAGCAGTACTTC. This translates into CASTLQRGYEQYF. This chain connects TRBV6-6 to TRBJ2-7, with TRBD2 matching over 8 bases. CDR1 and CDR2 (germline): MNHNY, SVGAGI (reference sequence). The CDR3 covers 13 residues. V dropped 7 bases and J dropped 4; count of bases not matched to a gene: 6.

The chain combines TRBV11-3 with TRBJ2-7, with D perhaps matching TRBD1 (6 bases). CDR1 SGHNT and CDR2 YENEEA come from the germline V gene. This CDR3 is 14 amino acids long. The V and J ends lost 3 bases and 6 bases respectively, with 15 bases between them. The DNA of the CDR3 is TGTGCCAGCAGCTTTTTGCGGACAGAAGGCGAGCAGTACTTC. This codes for CASSFLRTEGEQYF.

This clonotype is judged medium-sized (0.01 to 0.1%). The rearrangement joins TRBV18 to TRBJ2-2; D might be TRBD1 (6 bases). V shed 2 bases and J shed 1 base, with 11 bases lying between them. Germline CDR1 and CDR2: KGHSH and LQKENI. This CDR3 comprises 16 residues. The CDR3 nucleotides read TGTGCCAGCTCACCAAGGACAGACAGGAACACCGGGGAGCTGTTTTTT. It is translated as CASSPRTDRNTGELFF. The entire variable domain, with the rest obtained from reference TRBV18 and TRBJ2-2, is as follows: NAGVMQNPRHLVRRRGQEARLRCSPMKGHSHVYWYRQLPEEGLKFMVYLQKENIIDESGMPKERFSAEFPKEGPSILRIQQVVRGDSAAYFCASSPRTDRNTGELFFGEGSRLTVL.

The chain has TRBV5-1 and TRBJ1-1; 11 bases map to TRBD1. Germline CDR1 and CDR2: SGHRS and YFSETQ. Trimming took 4 bases from V and 11 from J; bases not matched to a gene: 7. CDR3 length: 13 residues. The CDR3 DNA sequence: TGCGCCAGCAGCGCGGGACAGGGGGAGGTTGCTTTCTTT. Its translation is CASSAGQGEVAFF.

In DNA, the CDR3 is TGTGCCAGCAGCGTATCTGCGGGGGGGGCCGAAGAGACCCAGTACTTC. It codes for CASSVSAGGAEETQYF. The V gene is TRBV9, the J gene TRBJ2-5; 9 positions match TRBD2. The germline CDR1 and CDR2 sequences are SGDLS and YYNGEE. J lost 3 bases, V lost 1 base, and 7 bases had no gene match. This CDR3 region has 16 residues.

The V and J genes are TRBV5-1 and TRBJ2-7; TRBD2 matches 7 bases. Losses at the gene ends were 4 bases for V and 2 bases for J; bases not matched to a gene: 9. Germline assignment: CDR1 SGHRS and CDR2 YFSETQ. This CDR3 has 15 residues. The chain's CDR3 is CASSANLAGAYEQYF. The CDR3 DNA reads TGCGCCAGCAGCGCCAACTTAGCGGGCGCCTACGAGCAGTACTTC.

This clonotype was seen only once. V is TRBV4-3 and J is TRBJ2-5, with D possibly matching TRBD2 (6 bases). This CDR3 comprises 17 residues. Trimming took off 2 bases at V and 2 bases at J, with 18 bases between the two ends. CDR1 and CDR2 (germline): LGHNA, YSLEER. The CDR3 is CASSQKRGAGLQETQYF. The CDR3 DNA reads as TGCGCCAGCAGCCAAAAGAGAGGGGCGGGACTTCAAGAGACCCAGTACTTC.

This chain links TRBV7-9 with TRBJ1-1; TRBD1 agrees at 7 bases. CDR3 length: 12 amino acids. The germline CDR1 and CDR2 sequences are SEHNR and FQNEAQ (reference sequence). DNA of the CDR3: TGTGCTTGGGAGGGGGCGCGAACTGAAGCTTTCTTT. Translation gives CAWEGARTEAFF.

The CDR3 coding sequence is TGTGCCACCAGCAGACGAAACACAGATACGCAGTATTTT. Translation gives CATSRRNTDTQYF. This chain joins TRBV15 and TRBJ2-3; the D is unclear. V lost 2 bases and J 2 bases, leaving 5 bases between the germline ends. The CDR3 is made up of 13 amino acids. Looked up from germline, CDR1 is LNHNV and CDR2 is YYDKDF (reference sequence). Full variable domain (remainder filled in from reference TRBV15 and TRBJ2-3): DAMVIQNPRYQVTQFGKPVTLSCSQTLNHNVMYWYQQKSSQAPKLLFHYYDKDFNNEADTPDNFQSRRPNTSFCFLDIRSPGLGDTAMYLCATSRRNTDTQYFGPGTRLTVL.

V and J are TRBV2 and TRBJ1-1, with unresolved D. This CDR3 spans 11 amino acids. V lost 7 bases, J lost 8 bases, and 11 bases lay in between. Per the germline V gene, CDR1 is SNHLY and CDR2 is FYNNEI. The CDR3 loop is CASTGSFEAFF. As DNA, the CDR3 is TGTGCCAGCACTGGGTCTTTCGAAGCTTTCTTT.

This clonotype appeared once. The CDR3 DNA sequence: TGTGCCAGCAGTCATCGACTAGCGGAGTACAATGAGCAGTTCTTC. As protein: CASSHRLAEYNEQFF. The chain combines TRBV6-6 with TRBJ2-1; 9 bases agree with TRBD2. The CDR3 consists of 15 residues. Germline lookup yields CDR1 MNHNY and CDR2 SVGAGI (reference sequence). Trimming took 5 bases from V and 4 from J; bases not matched to a gene: 6.

By share of the sample, this clonotype is medium-sized. The chain is built from TRBV2 and TRBJ2-5; 10 nucleotides agree with TRBD2. The CDR3 contains 13 residues. Germline CDR1 is SNHLY and CDR2 is FYNNEI. J gave up 5 bases and V 7 bases, and 4 bases lay outside the gene matches. The CDR3 region is CASMSTSGETQYF. The CDR3 DNA is TGTGCCAGCATGTCGACTAGCGGGGAGACCCAGTACTTC.

This clonotype was detected a few times. The rearrangement links TRBV20-1 to TRBJ2-3; no clear D gene. The germline CDR1 and CDR2 sequences are DFQATT and SNEGSKA (reference sequence). V was pared by 0 bases and J by 2 bases, with 6 bases between. The CDR3 runs 13 residues. The DNA of the CDR3 is TGCAGTGCTAGAGATACCACCACAGATACGCAGTATTTT. Its protein is CSARDTTTDTQYF.

On this clonotype itself: Likely a read error: the CDR3 ends without its conserved phenylalanine or tryptophan. The V gene is TRBV7-2, the J gene TRBJ1-1; no clear D gene. The CDR3 has 15 amino acids. V dropped 3 bases and J dropped 6 bases, with 17 bases sitting between them. Germline CDR1 is SGHTA and CDR2 is FQGNSA. The CDR3 DNA reads as TGTGCCAGCAGCTTGGAAGCTCCGGGGATCGCTGAAGCTTTCCTT. Translating gives CASSLEAPGIAEAFL.